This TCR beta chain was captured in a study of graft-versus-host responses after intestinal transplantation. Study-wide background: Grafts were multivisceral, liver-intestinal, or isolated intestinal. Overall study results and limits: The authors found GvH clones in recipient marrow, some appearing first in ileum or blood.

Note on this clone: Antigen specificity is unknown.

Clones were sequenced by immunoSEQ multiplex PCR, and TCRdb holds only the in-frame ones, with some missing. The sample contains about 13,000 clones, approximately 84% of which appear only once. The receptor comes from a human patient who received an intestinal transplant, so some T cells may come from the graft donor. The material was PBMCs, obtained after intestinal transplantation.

The CDR3 sequence is CASKGQGDYYEQYF. The CDR3 DNA sequence: TGTGCCAGCAAAGGACAGGGAGATTACTACGAGCAGTACTTC. The chain carries TRBV28 and TRBJ2-7; 8 bases map to TRBD1. V trimming: 7 bases; J trimming: 3 bases; junction bases outside the gene matches: 8. Per germline, CDR1 MDHEN and CDR2 SYDVKM. The CDR3 is 14 amino acids.